This T cell receptor beta chain was retrieved from a study of T cells expressing NK-cell markers (TCRdb year 2020). A note on the overall study: TCR beta-chain repertoires were profiled in sorted CD3+CD56+NKG2C+, CD3+CD56+NKG2C- and CD3+CD56-NKG2C+ T-cell subsets from several donors. Seven of the eight sequenced donors were HCMV-seropositive and one was HCMV-seronegative. Randomly selected healthy volunteers, three men and five women, were used as the eight sequenced donors. Libraries were sequenced as 2 x 150 bp reads on Illumina HiSeq 2000/2500, MiSeq or NextSeq. What the work shows at the level of the full study, not this receptor alone: Those dominant clonotypes were again the most abundant among CD3+CD56-NKG2C+ cells in a handful of donors, at roughly 28.3-60.1%. In roughly 6 donors, the dominant CD3+CD56+NKG2C+ clonotypes were found to rank among the top 10 CD8+ clonotypes and to make up about 1.0-7.0% of CD8+ T cells. Whether the expanded NKG2C-expressing T cell clones were specific for HCMV antigens remained unclear.

The instrument was an Illumina HiSeq 2000. TCR beta cDNA libraries were prepared using 5'RACE template switching, which introduced a universal primer site and unique molecular identifiers. Priming for cDNA synthesis came from the TCR beta constant segment, and two successive PCR amplification steps followed. The original methods were these. Reads were demultiplexed and grouped by UMI with MIGEC, and clonotypes were assembled and quantified with MiTCR. To remove erroneous sequences, TCR cDNA sequences were retained only when supported by two or more reads. Downstream repertoire analysis used the tcR package, and clonotypes were matched across fractions by CDR3 nucleotide sequence plus V segment. VDJmatch was used to annotate antigen specificity against VDJdb, with one amino acid substitution in CDR3 allowed. After reprocessing by TCRdb, each CDR3 protein sequence is one entry, and no DNA is given. TCRdb's processing, not the authors' own work, is the source of the V and J calls. The table for this sample lists a few hundred thousand distinct CDR3 sequences. The ten most abundant clones make up under 4.5% of the sample.

A commercial ELISA kit detecting HCMV-specific IgG in serum was used to determine HCMV serostatus. Peripheral blood mononuclear cells were isolated from blood by Ficoll density gradient centrifugation. Via the germline V gene, CDR1 is MGHRA and CDR2 YSYEKL. From its cysteine to its phenylalanine, the CDR3 spans 15 amino acids. The protein alone is recorded here. Concerning this clonotype: Its antigen has not been determined.

The source of this sequence is a man aged 18 to 35 in good health. Donor details come from another sample of the same person, matched by shared clones. The sample was blood T cells: a sorted CD56 or NKG2C T cell subset, CD4+ or CD8+ T cells, or bulk PBMC T cells (not recorded which). Rearrangement joined TRBV4-1 to TRBJ2-3; the D call from TCRdb, TRBD2, cannot be confirmed without DNA. The CDR3: CASSQGVAGTDTQYF.